The sequence of this T cell receptor beta chain was determined in a study of CD8+ T cells in alopecia areata. Study-wide points: Lesional scalp displayed greater clonality than normal scalp, most notably in alopecia totalis/universalis.

A note on this clone: What it recognizes is unknown.

RNA was extracted and reverse transcribed into cDNA as the sequencing template. Method: immunoSEQ multiplex PCR; TCRdb's copy keeps in-frame clones and lacks some. There are around 200,000 clones in the sample; 63% occur only once, and roughly 1.7% lies in the top ten. The TCR comes from a human donor with alopecia areata. Material: CD4+ T cells sorted from blood, obtained at week 0.

This CDR3 is CASSDVGNEQYF. Written as DNA, the CDR3 is TGTGCCAGCAGCGACGTGGGAAACGAGCAGTACTTC. The rearrangement uses TRBV7-2 and TRBJ2-7; D is uncertain. This CDR3 is built from 12 residues. CDR1 is SGHTA, CDR2 FQGNSA, per germline. Deletions cut 5 bases from V and 5 bases from J, with 10 bases between.